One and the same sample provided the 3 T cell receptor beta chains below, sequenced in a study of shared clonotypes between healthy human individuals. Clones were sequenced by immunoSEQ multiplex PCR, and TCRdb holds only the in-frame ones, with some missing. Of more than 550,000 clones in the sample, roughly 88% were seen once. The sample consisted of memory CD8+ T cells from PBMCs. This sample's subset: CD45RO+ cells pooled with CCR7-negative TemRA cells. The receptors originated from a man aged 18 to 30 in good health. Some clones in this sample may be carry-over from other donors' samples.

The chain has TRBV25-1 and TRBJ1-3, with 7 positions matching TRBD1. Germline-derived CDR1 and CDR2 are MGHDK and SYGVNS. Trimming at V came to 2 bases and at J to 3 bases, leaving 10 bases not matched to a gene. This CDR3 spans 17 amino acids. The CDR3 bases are TGTGCCAGCAGTGAACTCCAGACAGGGCCTTTTGGAAACACCATATATTTT. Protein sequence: CASSELQTGPFGNTIYF.

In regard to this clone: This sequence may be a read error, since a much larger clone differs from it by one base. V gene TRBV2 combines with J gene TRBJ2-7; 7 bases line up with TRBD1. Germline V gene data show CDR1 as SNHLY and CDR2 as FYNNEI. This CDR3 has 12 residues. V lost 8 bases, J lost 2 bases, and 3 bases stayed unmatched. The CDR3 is CASWDRTYEQYF. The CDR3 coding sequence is TGTGCCAGCTGGGACAGAACCTACGAGCAGTACTTC.

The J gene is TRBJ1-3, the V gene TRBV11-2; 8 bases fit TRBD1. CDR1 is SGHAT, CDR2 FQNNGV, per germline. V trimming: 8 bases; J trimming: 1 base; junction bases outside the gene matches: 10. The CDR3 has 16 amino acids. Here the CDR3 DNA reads TGTGCCAGCCGGGGGATCCAGGGGGCATCTGGAAACACCATATATTTT. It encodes CASRGIQGASGNTIYF.